This section outlines one TCR beta chain sequence together with its context. Its antigen remains unidentified. The source of the sample is a study of OX40 agonist ivuxolimab in advanced cancers. Study-level points and caveats: At 0.1 to 3.0 mg/kg, clonal expansion of CD4+ and CD8+ blood T cells had occurred by week 6.

The V end lost 6 bases, the J end lost 8 bases, and 10 bases lay between the germline ends. Germline V gene lookup returns CDR1 MDHEN and CDR2 SYDVKM. The CDR3 totals 11 residues. Only in-frame clones appear in the TCRdb table, and some are missing; sequencing was by immunoSEQ multiplex PCR. This table has approximately 69,000 clones, 70% to 90% appearing once. Drawing of blood for sampling happened at baseline, at cycle 4 day 1, and at cycle 7 day 1. Specimen: CD4+ or CD8+ T cells sorted from blood, collected in a trial of the OX40 agonist ivuxolimab. V gene TRBV28 combines with J gene TRBJ1-1; weak D call: TRBD1 (6 bases). This clonotype was sampled from an adult with an advanced solid tumor such as melanoma, head and neck, liver or kidney cancer. Here the CDR3 DNA reads TGTGCCAGCAGCCACGACAGGGAAGCTTTCTTT. Translated: CASSHDREAFF.